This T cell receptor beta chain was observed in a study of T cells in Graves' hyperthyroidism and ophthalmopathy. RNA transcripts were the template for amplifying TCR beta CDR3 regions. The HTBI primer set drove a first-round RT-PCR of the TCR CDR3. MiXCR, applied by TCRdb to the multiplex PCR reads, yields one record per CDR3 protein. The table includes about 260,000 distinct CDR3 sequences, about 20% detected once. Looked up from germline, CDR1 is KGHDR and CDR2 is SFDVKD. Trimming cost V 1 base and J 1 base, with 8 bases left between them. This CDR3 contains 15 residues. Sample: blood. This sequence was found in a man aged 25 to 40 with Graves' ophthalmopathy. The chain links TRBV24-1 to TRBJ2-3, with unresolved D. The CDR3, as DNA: TGTGCCACCAGTGATTTTCGGTTGGGCACAGATACGCAGTATTTT. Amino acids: CATSDFRLGTDTQYF.